These T cell receptor beta chains were read from a single sample in a study of OX40 agonist ivuxolimab in advanced cancers. Assay used: immunoSEQ multiplex PCR; TCRdb lists only in-frame clones, some missing. The table has approximately 72,000 clones, around 88% seen once; the top ten hold about 0.9%. Sequencing used CD4+ or CD8+ T cells sorted from blood, obtained in a trial of the OX40 agonist ivuxolimab. Every receptor here comes from an adult with an advanced solid tumor such as melanoma, head and neck, liver or kidney cancer. The CDR3 runs from the conserved cysteine through the conserved F or W. D genes are given only for firm matches. Clone size is stated in some rows and not others, as once, few, many or a class when expanded.

J gene: TRBJ2-1
V gene: TRBV11-2
clone size: NA
D gene: NA
CDR3 protein: CASSPATRYNEQFF
CDR3 DNA: TGTGCCAGCAGCCCCGCGACGAGATACAATGAGCAGTTCTTC

J gene: TRBJ2-7
V gene: TRBV7-2
clone size: once
D gene: TRBD2
CDR3 protein: CASRGGGTRIDEQYF
CDR3 DNA: TGTGCCAGCAGGGGGGGTGGGACTAGGATTGACGAGCAGTACTTC

J gene: TRBJ2-7
V gene: TRBV6-1
clone size: NA
D gene: NA
CDR3 protein: CASSRGHFYEQYF
CDR3 DNA: TGTGCCAGCAGTCGCGGACACTTCTACGAGCAGTACTTC

J gene: TRBJ2-3
V gene: TRBV30
clone size: once
D gene: TRBD1
CDR3 protein: CAWSSGTGADTQYF
CDR3 DNA: TGTGCCTGGAGTTCCGGGACAGGGGCAGATACGCAGTATTTT

J gene: TRBJ1-3
V gene: TRBV5-1
clone size: NA
D gene: NA
CDR3 protein: CASSSTGVSGNTIYF
CDR3 DNA: TGCGCCAGCAGCTCCACGGGGGTCTCTGGAAACACCATATATTTT

J gene: TRBJ1-5
V gene: TRBV5-5
clone size: NA
D gene: NA
CDR3 protein: CASSYHLGGNSNQPQHF
CDR3 DNA: TGTGCCAGCAGCTACCATTTGGGAGGCAATAGCAATCAGCCCCAGCATTTT

J gene: TRBJ2-5
V gene: TRBV6-1
clone size: NA
D gene: TRBD1
CDR3 protein: CASSEATGRQETQYF
CDR3 DNA: TGTGCCAGCAGTGAGGCGACAGGGCGGCAAGAGACCCAGTACTTC

J gene: TRBJ2-2
V gene: TRBV7-2
clone size: once
D gene: NA
CDR3 protein: CASSLGAGELFF
CDR3 DNA: TGTGCCAGCAGCTTGGGGGCCGGGGAGCTGTTTTTT

J gene: TRBJ1-5
V gene: TRBV5-7
clone size: NA
D gene: NA
CDR3 protein: CASSLDPRGANQPQHF
CDR3 DNA: TGTGCCAGCAGCTTGGACCCCAGGGGAGCGAATCAGCCCCAGCATTTT

J gene: TRBJ2-7
V gene: TRBV19
clone size: once
D gene: TRBD1
CDR3 protein: CASSRGQGAAGGAYEQYF
CDR3 DNA: TGTGCCAGTAGTAGGGGACAGGGGGCGGCCGGTGGGGCCTACGAGCAGTACTTC

J gene: TRBJ2-1
V gene: TRBV2
clone size: NA
D gene: NA
CDR3 protein: CASSLAPGAGGNEQFF
CDR3 DNA: TGTGCCAGCAGCTTAGCTCCGGGAGCCGGGGGAAATGAGCAGTTCTTC

J gene: TRBJ2-3
V gene: TRBV4-1
clone size: NA
D gene: TRBD1
CDR3 protein: CASSQEPGQGLSTDTQYF
CDR3 DNA: TGCGCCAGCAGCCAAGAGCCGGGACAGGGTTTGAGCACAGATACGCAGTATTTT

J gene: TRBJ2-2
V gene: TRBV6-6
clone size: NA
D gene: TRBD2
CDR3 protein: CASRWRGANTGELFF
CDR3 DNA: TGTGCCAGCCGATGGCGGGGGGCGAACACCGGGGAGCTGTTTTTT

J gene: TRBJ2-3
V gene: TRBV6-5
clone size: NA
D gene: NA
CDR3 protein: CASSYNEFRVRDTQYF
CDR3 DNA: TGTGCCAGCAGTTACAATGAGTTCAGGGTCAGGGATACGCAGTATTTT

J gene: TRBJ1-1
V gene: TRBV5-1
clone size: NA
D gene: NA
CDR3 protein: CASSLAGPTEAFF
CDR3 DNA: TGCGCCAGCAGCTTGGCAGGGCCCACTGAAGCTTTCTTT

J gene: TRBJ2-3
V gene: TRBV11-2
clone size: NA
D gene: NA
CDR3 protein: CASSASDTQYF
CDR3 DNA: TGTGCCAGCAGCGCCTCGGATACGCAGTATTTT

J gene: TRBJ2-5
V gene: TRBV9
clone size: NA
D gene: NA
CDR3 protein: CASSVGQGILQETQYF
CDR3 DNA: TGTGCCAGCAGCGTAGGCCAGGGGATCCTCCAAGAGACCCAGTACTTC